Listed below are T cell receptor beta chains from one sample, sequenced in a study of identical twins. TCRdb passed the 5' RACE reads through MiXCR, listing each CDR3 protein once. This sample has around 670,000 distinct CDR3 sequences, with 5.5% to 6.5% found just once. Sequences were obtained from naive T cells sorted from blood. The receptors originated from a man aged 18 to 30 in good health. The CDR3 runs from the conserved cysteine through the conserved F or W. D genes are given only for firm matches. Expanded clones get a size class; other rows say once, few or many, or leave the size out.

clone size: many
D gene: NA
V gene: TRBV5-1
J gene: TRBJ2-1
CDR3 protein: CASSLGASYNEQFF
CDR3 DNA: TGCGCCAGCAGCTTGGGGGCAAGCTACAATGAGCAGTTCTTC

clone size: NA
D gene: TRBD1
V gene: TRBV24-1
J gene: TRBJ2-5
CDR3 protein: CATRDRGETQYF
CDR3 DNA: TGTGCCACGCGGGACAGGGGAGAGACCCAGTACTTC

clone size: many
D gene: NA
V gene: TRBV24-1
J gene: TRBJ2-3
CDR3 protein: CATSDKRQGGTDTQYF
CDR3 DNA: TGTGCCACCAGTGATAAACGGCAGGGTGGCACAGATACGCAGTATTTT

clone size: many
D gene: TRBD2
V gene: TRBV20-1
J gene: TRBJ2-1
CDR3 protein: CSATSGRGYNEQFF
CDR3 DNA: TGCAGTGCTACTAGCGGGAGGGGTTACAATGAGCAGTTCTTC

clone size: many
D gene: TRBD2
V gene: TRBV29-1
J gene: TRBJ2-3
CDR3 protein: CSVPGTITDTQYF
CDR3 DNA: TGCAGCGTCCCCGGGACTATCACAGATACGCAGTATTTT

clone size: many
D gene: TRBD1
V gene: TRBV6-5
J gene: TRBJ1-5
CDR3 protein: CASSLDRGSNQPQHF
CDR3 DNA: TGTGCCAGCAGTTTGGACAGGGGGAGCAATCAGCCCCAGCATTTT

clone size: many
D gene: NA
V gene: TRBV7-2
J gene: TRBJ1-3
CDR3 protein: CASSLDPGNTIYF
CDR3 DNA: TGTGCCAGCAGCTTGGACCCCGGAAACACCATATATTTT

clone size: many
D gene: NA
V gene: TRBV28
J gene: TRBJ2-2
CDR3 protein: CASSLWDLKRTTGELFF
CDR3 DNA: TGTGCCAGCAGTTTGTGGGACCTCAAAAGGACCACCGGGGAGCTGTTTTTT

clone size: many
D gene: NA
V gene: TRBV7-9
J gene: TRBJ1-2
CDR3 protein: CASSSTQGVRYGYTF
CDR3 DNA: TGTGCCAGCAGCTCAACGCAGGGCGTTCGCTATGGCTACACCTTC

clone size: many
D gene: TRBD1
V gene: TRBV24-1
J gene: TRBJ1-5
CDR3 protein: CATSDSTGGSQPQHF
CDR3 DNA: TGTGCCACCAGTGATTCGACAGGGGGCAGTCAGCCCCAGCATTTT

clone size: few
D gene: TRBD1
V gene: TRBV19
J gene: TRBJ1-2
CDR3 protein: CASIRDRGSYGYTF
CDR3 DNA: TGTGCCAGTATTCGGGACAGGGGAAGCTATGGCTACACCTTC

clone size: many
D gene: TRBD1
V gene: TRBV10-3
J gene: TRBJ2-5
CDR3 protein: CAISDRDRGRETQYF
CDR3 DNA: TGTGCCATCAGTGACCGAGACAGGGGGCGAGAGACCCAGTACTTC

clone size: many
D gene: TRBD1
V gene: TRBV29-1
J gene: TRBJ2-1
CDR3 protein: CSATGPPGNEQFF
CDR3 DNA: TGCAGCGCGACAGGGCCGCCGGGGAATGAGCAGTTCTTC

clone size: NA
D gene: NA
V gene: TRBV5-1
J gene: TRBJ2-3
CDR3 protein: CASRQPSTDTQYF
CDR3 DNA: TGCGCCAGCAGGCAGCCTAGCACAGATACGCAGTATTTT

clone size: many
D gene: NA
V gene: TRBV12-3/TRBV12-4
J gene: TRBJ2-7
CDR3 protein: CASSVGSEYEQYF
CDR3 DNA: TGTGCCAGCAGTGTCGGTAGTGAGTACGAGCAGTACTTC

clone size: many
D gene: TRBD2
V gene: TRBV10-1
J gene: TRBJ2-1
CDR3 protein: CASSGGPSGRAVIEQFF
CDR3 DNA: TGCGCCAGCAGTGGGGGACCTAGCGGGAGGGCCGTGATTGAGCAGTTCTTC

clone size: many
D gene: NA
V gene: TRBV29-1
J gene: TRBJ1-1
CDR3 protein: CSASTSGRVNTEAFF
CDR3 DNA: TGCAGCGCGTCGACGTCCGGAAGGGTGAACACTGAAGCTTTCTTT

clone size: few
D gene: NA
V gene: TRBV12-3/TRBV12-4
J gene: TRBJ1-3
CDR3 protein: CASSLRPGGGNTIYF
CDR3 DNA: TGTGCCAGCAGTTTAAGGCCGGGAGGTGGAAACACCATATATTTT

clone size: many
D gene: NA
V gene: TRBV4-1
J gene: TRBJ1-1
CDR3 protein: CASSLHTVGFNTEAFF
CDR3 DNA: TGCGCCAGCAGCCTTCACACGGTGGGGTTCAACACTGAAGCTTTCTTT

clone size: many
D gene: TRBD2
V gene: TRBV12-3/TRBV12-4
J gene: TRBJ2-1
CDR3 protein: CASINDGTSRNEQFF
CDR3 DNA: TGTGCCAGCATCAACGATGGGACTAGCCGCAATGAGCAGTTCTTC

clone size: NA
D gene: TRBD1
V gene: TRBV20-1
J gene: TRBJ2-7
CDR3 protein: CSARAQGVEQYF
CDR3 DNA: TGCAGTGCTAGAGCCCAGGGGGTCGAGCAGTACTTC

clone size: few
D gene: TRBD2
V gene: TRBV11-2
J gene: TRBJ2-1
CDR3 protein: CASSLEAGGVDEQFF
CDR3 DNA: TGTGCCAGCAGCTTAGAAGCGGGAGGGGTGGATGAGCAGTTCTTC

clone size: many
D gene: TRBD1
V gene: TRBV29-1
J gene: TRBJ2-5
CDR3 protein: CSIAGTGAAETQYF
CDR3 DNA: TGCAGCATTGCCGGGACAGGGGCGGCAGAGACCCAGTACTTC

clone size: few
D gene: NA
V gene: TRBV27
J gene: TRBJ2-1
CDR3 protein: CASSQLGGPIYNEQFF
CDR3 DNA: TGTGCCAGCAGTCAACTGGGGGGCCCGATATACAATGAGCAGTTCTTC

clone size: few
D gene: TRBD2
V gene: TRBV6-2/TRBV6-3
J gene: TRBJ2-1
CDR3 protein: CASRGLVGDEQFF
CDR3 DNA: TGTGCCAGCAGAGGACTAGTCGGGGATGAGCAGTTCTTC